Below, 20 T cell receptor beta chains from the same sample are listed, as sequenced in a study of cytomegalovirus exposure and HLA in healthy donors. 13 Jbeta primers and 60 Vbeta primers were used for the PCR. Method: immunoSEQ multiplex PCR; TCRdb's copy keeps in-frame clones and lacks some. The sample has over 150,000 clones, roughly 78% seen once; the top ten hold 1%. Sequenced input: PBMCs. These TCRs come from a woman between 45 and 60 years old in good health and CMV-seropositive.

The CDR3 nucleotides are TGCAGTGCTAGAGATCGGCGGGTCCAGTACTTC. This encodes CSARDRRVQYF. V and J are TRBV20-1 and TRBJ2-5, with D possibly being TRBD2 (5 bases). The length of the CDR3 is 11 residues. Deletions cut 0 bases from V and 10 bases from J, with 9 bases between. Looked up from germline, CDR1 is DFQATT and CDR2 is SNEGSKA (reference sequence).

This chain links TRBV7-3 with TRBJ2-7, with a tentative D call TRBD2 (7 bases). The CDR3 is 15 residues long. CDR1 and CDR2 (germline): SGHTA, FQGTGA. Deletions cut 5 bases from V and 2 bases from J, with 16 bases between. This CDR3 reads CASSPVGGLPYEQYF. The CDR3 bases are TGTGCCAGCAGCCCCGTGGGGGGGCTCCCCTACGAGCAGTACTTC.

The table lists this clone with a few counts. The chain recombines TRBV9 with TRBJ1-4, with 7 bases matching TRBD1. CDR1 is SGDLS and CDR2 is YYNGEE in the germline V gene. The CDR3 sequence is 15 residues long. The V gene end was trimmed by 0 bases and the J gene end by 8 bases; junction bases not matched to a gene: 7. This chain's CDR3 is CASSVDATGSEKLFF. The CDR3 DNA reads as TGTGCCAGCAGCGTAGACGCGACAGGGAGCGAAAAACTGTTTTTT.

The rearrangement links TRBV7-9 to TRBJ1-6; maybe TRBD1 (6 bases). This CDR3 region has 17 residues. V gave up 4 bases and J gave up 14 bases, with 27 bases separating them. CDR1 and CDR2 from the germline V gene are SEHNR and FQNEAQ (reference sequence). In DNA, the CDR3 is TGTGCCAGCAGCTCATCCGAGCGGGACACCGGGGGGAGAGCCCTCCACTTT. Protein: CASSSSERDTGGRALHF. Full variable domain (outside the CDR3, taken from reference TRBV7-9 and TRBJ1-6): DTGVSQNPRHKITKRGQNVTFRCDPISEHNRLYWYRQTLGQGPEFLTYFQNEAQLEKSRLLSDRFSAERPKGSFSTLEIQRTEQGDSAMYLCASSSSERDTGGRALHFGNGTRLTVT.

The chain couples TRBV7-8 to TRBJ2-5; D might be TRBD2 (6 bases). This CDR3 contains 16 residues. CDR1 SGHVS and CDR2 FQNEAQ come from the germline V gene. V was clipped by 1 base and J by 4 bases, with 16 bases between them. CDR3 protein: CASSLEGTFRAETQYF. The DNA of the CDR3 is TGTGCCAGCAGCTTAGAGGGGACTTTCAGGGCAGAGACCCAGTACTTC. The full variable domain, completed using reference TRBV7-8 and TRBJ2-5, is GAGVSQSPRYKVAKRGQDVALRCDPISGHVSLFWYQQALGQGPEFLTYFQNEAQLDKSGLPSDRFFAERPEGSVSTLKIQRTQQEDSAVYLCASSLEGTFRAETQYFGPGTRLLVL.

The V call is TRBV5-1, the J call TRBJ2-7; perhaps TRBD1 as D (6 bases). The CDR3 spans 14 residues. Germline-derived CDR1 and CDR2 are SGHRS and YFSETQ. Trimming removed 4 bases at V and 5 bases at J, with 16 bases between. The CDR3 loop is CASSDPGQINEQYF. Written as DNA, the CDR3 is TGCGCCAGCAGCGATCCGGGACAAATCAACGAGCAGTACTTC.

J is TRBJ1-1 and V is TRBV27; possibly TRBD1 for D (5 bases). Germline V lookup: CDR1 MNHEY, CDR2 SMNVEV (reference sequence). This CDR3 is 13 amino acids long. Trimming removed 3 bases at V and 4 bases at J, with 9 bases between. This CDR3 is CASSLWRGTEAFF. The CDR3 DNA is TGTGCCAGCAGTTTGTGGAGGGGCACTGAAGCTTTCTTT.

The chain uses TRBV11-2 and TRBJ1-1, with D unclear. The CDR3 spans 15 residues. From germline, CDR1 is SGHAT and CDR2 FQNNGV. V was shortened by 1 base and J by 1 base, with 10 bases between the two germline ends. The CDR3 region is CASSLGDSSNTEAFF. The CDR3 DNA is TGTGCCAGCAGCTTAGGAGACTCTTCGAACACTGAAGCTTTCTTT.

The chain has TRBV4-2 and TRBJ2-6; D perhaps matches TRBD1 (6 bases). This CDR3 comprises 17 residues. CDR1 and CDR2 from the germline V gene are LGHNA and YNFKEQ. V lost 3 bases and J lost 3, with 15 bases in between. The DNA for the CDR3 is TGTGCCAGCAGCCACAGCCCAGGGGATTATGGGGCCAACGTCCTGACTTTC. Encoded protein: CASSHSPGDYGANVLTF.

The chain joins TRBV28 to TRBJ2-6, with 8 bases matching TRBD1. This CDR3 has 18 residues. V was pared by 6 bases and J by 0 bases, with 10 bases of the junction left unmatched. The V gene's germline CDR1 is MDHEN and CDR2 SYDVKM. The CDR3 coding sequence is TGTGCCAGCAGAACTGGAGGGACAGGAGCCTCTGGGGCCAACGTCCTGACTTTC. This translates into CASRTGGTGASGANVLTF.

This clone was counted once. The chain employs TRBV5-1 and TRBJ2-5; 9 bases are shared with TRBD2. The end of the DNA fits TRBJ2-7 better, so the J call may be wrong. The CDR3 has 14 residues. Germline V gene lookup returns CDR1 SGHRS and CDR2 YFSETQ. CDR3 coding DNA: TGCGCCAGCATCCCGACTAGCGGCTCCTACGAGCAGTACTTC. Translating gives CASIPTSGSYEQYF.

This clone has a handful of counts. The chain employs TRBV2 and TRBJ1-1, with D hard to call. CDR1 and CDR2 (germline): SNHLY, FYNNEI. Trimming took 4 bases from V and 0 from J, leaving 24 bases between them. The CDR3 consists of 19 residues. CDR3 DNA sequence: TGTGCCAGCAGTGCCCCTCGACGGTACAAATCGGGAGTGAACACTGAAGCTTTCTTT. As protein: CASSAPRRYKSGVNTEAFF.

This chain uses TRBV28 with TRBJ1-2, with TRBD1 matching over 9 bases. The germline V gene has CDR1 MDHEN and CDR2 SYDVKM. V trimming: 7 bases; J trimming: 10 bases; junction bases outside the gene matches: 10. The CDR3 spans 13 residues. The CDR3 loop is CASTTGTGTDYTF. The CDR3 DNA follows: TGTGCCAGCACAACCGGGACAGGGACCGACTACACCTTC.

V gene TRBV11-3 combines with J gene TRBJ2-1; 8 nucleotides match TRBD2. The CDR3 runs to 15 residues. J lost 8 bases, V lost 5 bases, and 11 bases had no gene match. Germline-derived CDR1 and CDR2 are SGHNT and YENEEA. In DNA form, the CDR3 reads TGTGCCAGCAGCGCAACTAGCGGCGTGCTGGATGAGCAGTTCTTC. Encoded protein: CASSATSGVLDEQFF.

V gene TRBV7-3 combines with J gene TRBJ2-1, with 8 bases fitting TRBD2. Trimming removed 5 bases from V and 9 bases from J; junction bases left unmatched: 12. This CDR3 region has 15 residues. CDR1 and CDR2 from the germline V gene are SGHTA and FQGTGA. CDR3 DNA sequence: TGTGCCAGCAGCGCCGTTAGCGGGGTTGGATTTGAGCAGTTCTTC. Protein: CASSAVSGVGFEQFF.

The genes are TRBV7-2 and TRBJ1-3; D gene ambiguous. Trimming shortened V by 3 bases and J by 0 bases, and 18 bases separated the two germline ends. CDR3 length: 18 amino acids. Germline assignment: CDR1 SGHTA and CDR2 FQGNSA. The CDR3: CASSFYPAPLSSGNTIYF. In DNA form, the CDR3 reads TGTGCCAGCAGCTTTTATCCTGCGCCGTTAAGCTCTGGAAACACCATATATTTT. Full variable domain (remainder filled in from reference TRBV7-2 and TRBJ1-3): GAGVSQSPSNKVTEKGKDVELRCDPISGHTALYWYRQSLGQGLEFLIYFQGNSAPDKSGLPSDRFSAERTGGSVSTLTIQRTQQEDSAVYLCASSFYPAPLSSGNTIYFGEGSWLTVV.

There are a few counts of this clone. This chain joins TRBV5-4 and TRBJ1-5; D not resolved. Trimming cost V 2 bases and J 3 bases, with 9 bases left between them. CDR3 size: 14 residues. Per the germline V gene, CDR1 is SGHNT and CDR2 is YYREEE (reference sequence). The CDR3 sequence is CASSLYSDNQPQHF. For the CDR3, the DNA is TGTGCCAGCAGCTTATACAGTGACAATCAGCCCCAGCATTTT.

CDR3: CASSRRTSNHEQYF. CDR3 in DNA: TGTGCCAGCAGCCGACGGACTAGCAACCACGAGCAGTACTTC. The rearrangement joins TRBV7-6 to TRBJ2-7; 8 positions match TRBD2. This CDR3 region has 14 residues. Germline V gives CDR1 SGHVS, CDR2 FNYEAQ. V shed 5 bases and J 5 bases; nucleotides not matched to a gene: 8. The full variable domain, in which reference TRBV7-6 and TRBJ2-7 provide the parts outside the CDR3, is GAGVSQSPRYKVTKRGQDVALRCDPISGHVSLYWYRQALGQGPEFLTYFNYEAQQDKSGLPNDRFSAERPEGSISTLTIQRTEQRDSAMYRCASSRRTSNHEQYFGPGTRLTVT.

This chain uses TRBV29-1 with TRBJ1-2, with D tentatively TRBD1 (6 bases). Trimming pared 2 bases from V and 8 bases from J, leaving 9 bases between. The CDR3 runs to 11 residues. Germline loops: CDR1 SQVTM, CDR2 ANQGSEA. CDR3 coding DNA: TGCAGCGTTGAACAGGGGATGGGCTACACCTTC. Translation: CSVEQGMGYTF.

The J gene is TRBJ2-1, the V gene TRBV10-1, with TRBD2 matching over 15 bases. Looked up from germline, CDR1 is WNHNN and CDR2 is SYGVQD (reference sequence). Losses at the gene ends were 10 bases for V and 12 bases for J; bases not matched to a gene: 13. The length of the CDR3 is 15 residues. CDR3 protein: CATRTSGRGRMRQFF. Written as DNA, the CDR3 is TGCGCCACCCGGACTAGCGGGAGGGGCCGCATGCGGCAGTTCTTC.